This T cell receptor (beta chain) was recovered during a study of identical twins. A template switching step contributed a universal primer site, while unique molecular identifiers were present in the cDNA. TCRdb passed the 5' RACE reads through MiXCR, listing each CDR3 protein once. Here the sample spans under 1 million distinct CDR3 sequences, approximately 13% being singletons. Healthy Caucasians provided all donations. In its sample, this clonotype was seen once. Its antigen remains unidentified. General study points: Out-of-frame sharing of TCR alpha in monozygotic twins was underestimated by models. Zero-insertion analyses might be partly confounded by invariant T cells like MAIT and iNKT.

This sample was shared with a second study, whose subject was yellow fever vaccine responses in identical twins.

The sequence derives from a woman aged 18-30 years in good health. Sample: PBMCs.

The CDR3 bases are TGTGCCAGCTCGCGAACCTCACTAACTGGGGCCAACGTCCTGACTTTC. Protein: CASSRTSLTGANVLTF. The rearrangement links TRBV18 to TRBJ2-6; no clear D gene. The CDR3 runs to 16 residues. Trimming left V 6 bases short and J 2 bases short, with 14 bases between. From germline, CDR1 is KGHSH and CDR2 LQKENI.